This TCR beta chain appears in the sequencing data of a study of T cells in Graves' hyperthyroidism and ophthalmopathy. The CDR3 extends over 15 amino acids. The V end lost 0 bases, the J end lost 1 base, and 8 bases lay between the germline ends. Germline assignment: CDR1 SGHRS and CDR2 YFSETQ. Template material for amplifying TCR beta CDR3 regions consisted of RNA transcripts. An initial round of RT-PCR targeting the TCR CDR3 relied on the HTBI primer set. TCRdb reprocessed the multiplex PCR reads via MiXCR and lists one record per CDR3 protein. The data show 700,000 or so distinct CDR3 sequences, less than 20% seen once.

Material for sequencing was blood. This clonotype was sampled from a man aged 18 to 35 with Graves' hyperthyroidism. This chain uses TRBV5-1 with TRBJ1-3; D unclear. CDR3 in amino acids: CASSLAPRSGNTIYF. In DNA, the CDR3 is TGCGCCAGCAGCTTGGCCCCGCGGTCTGGAAACACCATATATTTT.